The clone carrying this TCR beta chain has a handful of counts. Participants were aged about 18 to 100 years from about two dozen US areas. The data were taken from a study of blood T cell repertoires in COVID-19. Study in general: T cells, B-cell-depleted T cells, or PBMCs provided the cDNA or gDNA that served as material.

J gave up 4 bases and V 6 bases, and 7 bases lay outside the gene matches. Germline V gene lookup returns CDR1 LNHDA and CDR2 SQIVND (reference sequence). The length of the CDR3 is 14 residues. Original methodology: Amplification from reference gene primers served as the basis for estimated nucleated cell counts. The protocol was immunoSEQ multiplex PCR, while the TCRdb copy is restricted to in-frame clones and leaves out a portion. Clone size and the V and J calls come from that table; the DNA yielded D and trimming. This table holds 180,000 or so clones, around 88% found once. The gene calls are TRBV19 and TRBJ2-5; 8 nucleotides line up with TRBD1. This sequence originates from a man aged 35 to 55 with acute COVID-19. The sequenced sample consisted of PBMCs or T cells enriched from blood (not recorded which). CDR3: CASRRDRRSETQYF. CDR3 in DNA: TGTGCCAGTAGGAGGGACAGGCGATCAGAGACCCAGTACTTC.